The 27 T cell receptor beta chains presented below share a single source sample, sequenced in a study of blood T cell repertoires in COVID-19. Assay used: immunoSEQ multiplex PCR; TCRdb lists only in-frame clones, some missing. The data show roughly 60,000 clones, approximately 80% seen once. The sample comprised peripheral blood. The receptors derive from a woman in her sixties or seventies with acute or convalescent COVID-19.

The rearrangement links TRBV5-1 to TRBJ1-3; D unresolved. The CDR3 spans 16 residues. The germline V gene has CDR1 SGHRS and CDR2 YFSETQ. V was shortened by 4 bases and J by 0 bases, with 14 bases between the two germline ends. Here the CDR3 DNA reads TGCGCCAGCAGCCTCAGCGAAACTGGCTCTGGAAACACCATATATTTT. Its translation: CASSLSETGSGNTIYF.

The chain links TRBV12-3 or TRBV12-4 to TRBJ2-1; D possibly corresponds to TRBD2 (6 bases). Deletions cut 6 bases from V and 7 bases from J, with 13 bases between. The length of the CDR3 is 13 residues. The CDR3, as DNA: TGTGCCAGCAGCTTGGGCCGGGGGAATGAGCAGTTCTTC. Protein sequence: CASSLGRGNEQFF.

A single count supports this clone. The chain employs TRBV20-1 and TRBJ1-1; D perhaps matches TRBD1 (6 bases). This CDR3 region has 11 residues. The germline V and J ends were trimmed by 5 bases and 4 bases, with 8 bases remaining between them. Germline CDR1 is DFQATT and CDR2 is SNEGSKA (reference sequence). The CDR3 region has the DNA TGCAGTGCTTGGGACACCACTGAAGCTTTCTTT. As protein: CSAWDTTEAFF.

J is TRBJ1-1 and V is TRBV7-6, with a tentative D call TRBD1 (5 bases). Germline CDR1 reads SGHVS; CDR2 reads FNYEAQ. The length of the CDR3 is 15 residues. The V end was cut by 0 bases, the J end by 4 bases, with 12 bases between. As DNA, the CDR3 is TGTGCCAGCAGCTTAGCGTTACAGGCCACCACTGAAGCTTTCTTT. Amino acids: CASSLALQATTEAFF. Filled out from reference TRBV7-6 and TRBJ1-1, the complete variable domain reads GAGVSQSPRYKVTKRGQDVALRCDPISGHVSLYWYRQALGQGPEFLTYFNYEAQQDKSGLPNDRFSAERPEGSISTLTIQRTEQRDSAMYRCASSLALQATTEAFFGQGTRLTVV.

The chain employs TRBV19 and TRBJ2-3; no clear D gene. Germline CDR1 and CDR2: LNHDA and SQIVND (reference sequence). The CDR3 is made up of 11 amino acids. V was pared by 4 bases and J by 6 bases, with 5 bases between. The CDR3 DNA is TGTGCCAGTAGTACGAGGGATACGCAGTATTTT. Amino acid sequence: CASSTRDTQYF.

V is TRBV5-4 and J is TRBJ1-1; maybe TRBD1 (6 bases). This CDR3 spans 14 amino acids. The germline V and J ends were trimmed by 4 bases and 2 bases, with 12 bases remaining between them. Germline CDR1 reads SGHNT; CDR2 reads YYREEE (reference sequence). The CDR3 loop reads CASSPRTANTEAFF. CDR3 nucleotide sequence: TGTGCCAGCAGCCCCCGGACAGCCAACACTGAAGCTTTCTTT.

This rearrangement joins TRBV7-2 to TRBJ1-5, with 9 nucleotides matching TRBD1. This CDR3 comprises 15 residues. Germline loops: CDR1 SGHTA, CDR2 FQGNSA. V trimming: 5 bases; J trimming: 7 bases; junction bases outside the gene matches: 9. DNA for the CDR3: TGTGCCAGCAGCCCAGGACAGGGGAAGGAGCAGCCCCAGCATTTT. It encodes CASSPGQGKEQPQHF. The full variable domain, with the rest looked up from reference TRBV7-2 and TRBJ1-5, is GAGVSQSPSNKVTEKGKDVELRCDPISGHTALYWYRQSLGQGLEFLIYFQGNSAPDKSGLPSDRFSAERTGGSVSTLTIQRTQQEDSAVYLCASSPGQGKEQPQHFGDGTRLSIL.

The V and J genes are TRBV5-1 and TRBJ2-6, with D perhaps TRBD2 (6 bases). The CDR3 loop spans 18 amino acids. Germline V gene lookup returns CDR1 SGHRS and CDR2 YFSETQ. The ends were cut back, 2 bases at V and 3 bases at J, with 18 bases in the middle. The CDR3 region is CASSFRARGSGGANVLTF. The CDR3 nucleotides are TGCGCCAGCAGCTTCCGGGCCCGGGGGTCGGGTGGGGCCAACGTCCTGACTTTC.

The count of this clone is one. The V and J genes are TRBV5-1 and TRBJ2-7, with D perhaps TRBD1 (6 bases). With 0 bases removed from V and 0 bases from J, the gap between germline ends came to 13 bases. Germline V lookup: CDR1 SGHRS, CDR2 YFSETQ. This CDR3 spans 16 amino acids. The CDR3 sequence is CASSLEGGDTSYEQYF. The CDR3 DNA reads TGCGCCAGCAGCTTGGAAGGTGGGGACACCTCCTACGAGCAGTACTTC. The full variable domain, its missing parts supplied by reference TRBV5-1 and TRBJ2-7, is KAGVTQTPRYLIKTRGQQVTLSCSPISGHRSVSWYQQTPGQGLQFLFEYFSETQRNKGNFPGRFSGRQFSNSRSEMNVSTLELGDSALYLCASSLEGGDTSYEQYFGPGTRLTVT.

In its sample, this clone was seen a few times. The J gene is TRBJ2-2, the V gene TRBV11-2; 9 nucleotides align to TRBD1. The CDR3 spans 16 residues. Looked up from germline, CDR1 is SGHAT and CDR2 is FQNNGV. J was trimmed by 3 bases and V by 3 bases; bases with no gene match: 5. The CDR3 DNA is TGTGCCAGCAGCTTTAGTAGGACAGGGGACACCGGGGAGCTGTTTTTT. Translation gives CASSFSRTGDTGELFF.

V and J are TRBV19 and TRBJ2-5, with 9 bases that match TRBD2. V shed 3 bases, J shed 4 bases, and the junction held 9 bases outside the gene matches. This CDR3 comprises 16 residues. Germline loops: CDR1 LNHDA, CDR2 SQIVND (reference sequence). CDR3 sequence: CASSISAGGLGETQYF. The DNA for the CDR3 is TGTGCCAGTAGTATCTCGGCGGGGGGGCTTGGAGAGACCCAGTACTTC. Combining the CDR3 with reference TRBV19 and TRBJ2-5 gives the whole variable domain DGGITQSPKYLFRKEGQNVTLSCEQNLNHDAMYWYRQDPGQGLRLIYYSQIVNDFQKGDIAEGYSVSREKKESFPLTVTSAQKNPTAFYLCASSISAGGLGETQYFGPGTRLLVL.

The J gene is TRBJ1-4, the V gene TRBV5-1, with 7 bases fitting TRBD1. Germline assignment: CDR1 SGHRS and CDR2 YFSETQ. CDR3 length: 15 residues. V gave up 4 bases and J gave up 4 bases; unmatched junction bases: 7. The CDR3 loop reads CASSKRQGGNEKLFF. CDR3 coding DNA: TGCGCCAGCAGCAAAAGACAGGGAGGTAATGAAAAACTGTTTTTT.

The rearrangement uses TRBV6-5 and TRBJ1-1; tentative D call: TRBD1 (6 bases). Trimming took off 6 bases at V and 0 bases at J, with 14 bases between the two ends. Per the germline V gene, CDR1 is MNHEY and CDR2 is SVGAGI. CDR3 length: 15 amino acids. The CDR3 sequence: CASRTRGGMNTEAFF. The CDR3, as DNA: TGTGCCAGCAGAACCCGGGGGGGCATGAACACTGAAGCTTTCTTT.

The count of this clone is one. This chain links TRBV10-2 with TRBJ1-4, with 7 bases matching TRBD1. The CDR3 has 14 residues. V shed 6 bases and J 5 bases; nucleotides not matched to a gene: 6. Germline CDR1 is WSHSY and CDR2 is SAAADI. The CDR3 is CASSEGQQNEKLFF. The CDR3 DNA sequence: TGCGCCAGCAGCGAGGGACAGCAAAATGAAAAACTGTTTTTT.

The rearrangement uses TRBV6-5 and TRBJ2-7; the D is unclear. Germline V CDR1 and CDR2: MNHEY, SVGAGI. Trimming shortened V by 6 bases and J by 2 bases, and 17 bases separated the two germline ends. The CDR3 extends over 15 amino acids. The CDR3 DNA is TGTGCCAGCAGCCGATCGGGTCTCGGCACCTACGAGCAGTACTTC. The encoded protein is CASSRSGLGTYEQYF.

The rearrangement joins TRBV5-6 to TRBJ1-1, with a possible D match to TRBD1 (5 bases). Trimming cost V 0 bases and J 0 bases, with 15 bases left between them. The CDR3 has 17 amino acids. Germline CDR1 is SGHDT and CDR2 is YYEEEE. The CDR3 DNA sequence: TGTGCCAGCAGCTTGGTAAGCTCAGGAGGGGTGAACACTGAAGCTTTCTTT. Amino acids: CASSLVSSGGVNTEAFF.

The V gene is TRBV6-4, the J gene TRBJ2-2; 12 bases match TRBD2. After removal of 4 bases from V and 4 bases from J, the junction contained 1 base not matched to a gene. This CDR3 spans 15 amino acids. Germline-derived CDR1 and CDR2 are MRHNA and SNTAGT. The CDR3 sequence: CASSASGGATGELFF. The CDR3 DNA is TGTGCCAGCAGTGCTAGCGGGGGGGCCACCGGGGAGCTGTTTTTT.

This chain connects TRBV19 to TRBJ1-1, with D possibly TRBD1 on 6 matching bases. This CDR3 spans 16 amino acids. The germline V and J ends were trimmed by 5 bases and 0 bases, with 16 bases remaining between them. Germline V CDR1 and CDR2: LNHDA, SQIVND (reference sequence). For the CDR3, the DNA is TGTGCCAGTAGTCCTAAGACAGGTCCCATGAACACTGAAGCTTTCTTT. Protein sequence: CASSPKTGPMNTEAFF.

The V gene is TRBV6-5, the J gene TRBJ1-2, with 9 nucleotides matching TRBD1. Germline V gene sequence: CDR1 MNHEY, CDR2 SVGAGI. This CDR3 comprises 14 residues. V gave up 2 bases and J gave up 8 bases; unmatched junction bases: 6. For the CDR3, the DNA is TGTGCCAGCAGTTACCTGGACAGGGGAGGAGGCTACACCTTC. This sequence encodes CASSYLDRGGGYTF.

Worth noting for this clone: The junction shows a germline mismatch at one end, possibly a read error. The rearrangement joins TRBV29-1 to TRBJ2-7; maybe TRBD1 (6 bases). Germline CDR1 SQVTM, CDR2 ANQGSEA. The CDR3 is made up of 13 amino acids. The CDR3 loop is CSVSDRLSHEQYF. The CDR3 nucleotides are TGCAGCGTATCGGACAGACTCTCCCACGAGCAGTACTTC.

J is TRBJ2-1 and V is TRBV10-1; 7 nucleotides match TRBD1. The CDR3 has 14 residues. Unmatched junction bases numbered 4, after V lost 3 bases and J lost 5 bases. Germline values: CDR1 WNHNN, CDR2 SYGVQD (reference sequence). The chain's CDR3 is CASSDLGTDNEQFF. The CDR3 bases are TGCGCCAGCAGTGACCTCGGGACAGACAATGAGCAGTTCTTC.

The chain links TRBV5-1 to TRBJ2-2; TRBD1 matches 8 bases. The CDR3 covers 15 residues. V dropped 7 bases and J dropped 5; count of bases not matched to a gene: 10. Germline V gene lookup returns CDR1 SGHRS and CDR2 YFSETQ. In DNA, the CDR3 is TGCGCCAGCTCTCAAACAGGGGGAGAGACCGGGGAGCTGTTTTTT. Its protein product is CASSQTGGETGELFF.

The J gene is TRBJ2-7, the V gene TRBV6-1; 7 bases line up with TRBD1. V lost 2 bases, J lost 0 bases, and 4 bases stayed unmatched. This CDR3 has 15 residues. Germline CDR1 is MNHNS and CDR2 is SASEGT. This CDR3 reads CASSERRTGSYEQYF. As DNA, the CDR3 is TGTGCCAGCAGTGAAAGAAGGACAGGCTCCTACGAGCAGTACTTC.

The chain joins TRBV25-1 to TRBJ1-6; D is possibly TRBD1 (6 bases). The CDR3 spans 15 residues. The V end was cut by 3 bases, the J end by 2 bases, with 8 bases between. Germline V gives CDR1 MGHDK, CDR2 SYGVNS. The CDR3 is CASSEGAAYNSPLHF. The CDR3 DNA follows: TGTGCCAGCAGTGAGGGGGCGGCCTATAATTCACCCCTCCACTTT.

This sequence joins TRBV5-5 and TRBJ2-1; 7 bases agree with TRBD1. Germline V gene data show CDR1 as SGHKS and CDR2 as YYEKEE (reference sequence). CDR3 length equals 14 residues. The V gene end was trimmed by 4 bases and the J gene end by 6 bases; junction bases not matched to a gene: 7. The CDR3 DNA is TGTGCCAGCAGCCAAACAAACAGGGGCAATGAGCAGTTCTTC. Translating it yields CASSQTNRGNEQFF.

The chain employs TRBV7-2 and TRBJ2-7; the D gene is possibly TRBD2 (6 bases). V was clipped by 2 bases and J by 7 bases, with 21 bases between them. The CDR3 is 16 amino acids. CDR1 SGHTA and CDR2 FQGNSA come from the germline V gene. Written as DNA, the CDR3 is TGTGCCAGCAGCTTATCAGTCTCGCGGGGTCCGGTTGAGCAGTACTTC. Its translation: CASSLSVSRGPVEQYF.

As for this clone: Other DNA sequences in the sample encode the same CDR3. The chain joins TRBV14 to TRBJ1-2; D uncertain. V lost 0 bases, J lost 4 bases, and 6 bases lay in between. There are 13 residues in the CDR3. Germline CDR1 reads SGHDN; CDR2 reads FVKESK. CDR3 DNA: TGTGCCAGCAGCCAAGATCTGTTCTATGGCTACACCTTC. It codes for CASSQDLFYGYTF.